This T cell receptor (beta chain) stems from a study of T cell changes during pregnancy in multiple sclerosis. Unmatched junction bases numbered 7, after V lost 4 bases and J lost 5 bases. This CDR3 is 16 amino acids long. Germline loops: CDR1 SGHNT, CDR2 YYREEE (reference sequence). Assay: immunoSEQ multiplex PCR; the TCRdb copy retains only in-frame clones and omits some. The sample records under 85,000 clones, 80% to 95% being singletons. This TCR derives from a female donor with multiple sclerosis, enrolled in a pregnancy study. V gene TRBV5-4 combines with J gene TRBJ2-1, with 12 bases lining up with TRBD2. This sample comprised CD4+ T cells from peripheral blood mononuclear cells, obtained in the second trimester of pregnancy. CDR3 sequence reads: CASSPGTSGPNNEQFF. In nucleotides, the CDR3 is TGTGCCAGCAGCCCCGGGACTAGCGGGCCCAACAATGAGCAGTTCTTC.